The T cell receptor beta chain described here comes from a study of immune evolution from preneoplasia to lung adenocarcinoma. Germline values: CDR1 SNHLY, CDR2 FYNNEI. This CDR3 is built from 16 residues. Trimming shortened V by 0 bases and J by 1 base, and 9 bases separated the two germline ends. The method was immunoSEQ multiplex PCR; TCRdb's version includes in-frame clones alone and lacks a portion of them. The table shows 4,000 to 6,000 clones, with roughly four fifths occurring only once. Each case's diagnosis was confirmed by two pathologists on H&E. The rearrangement joins TRBV2 to TRBJ2-2; D uncertain. Sequenced input: FFPE adjacent normal lung tissue. This receptor was identified in a donor aged 70 or over with lung adenocarcinoma. The DNA of the CDR3 is TGTGCCAGCAGTGAAGCACCTTCTGGGAACACCGGGGAGCTGTTTTTT. As protein: CASSEAPSGNTGELFF.